This entry describes one T cell receptor beta chain. This entry comes from a study of T cells after yellow fever vaccination. Study at large: For low cell numbers, libraries were made with SMART-Seq v4 Ultra Low Input.

Each CDR3 protein gets one entry after TCRdb re-called the 5' RACE reads with MiXCR. In the table there are around 500,000 distinct CDR3 sequences, roughly 22% of which are singletons. Trimming shortened V by 6 bases and J by 1 base, and 13 bases separated the two germline ends. The CDR3 runs 15 residues. CDR1 and CDR2 (germline): MNHEY, SVGEGT. The chain couples TRBV6-2 or TRBV6-3 to TRBJ1-5; D unresolved. The TCR comes from a man in his late teens or twenties who received the YFV17D yellow fever vaccine. This specimen consisted of PBMCs, obtained less than 25 days after the first yellow fever vaccination. CDR3 protein: CASSRGFRSNQPQHF. DNA for the CDR3: TGTGCCAGCAGCCGAGGATTTAGAAGCAATCAGCCCCAGCATTTT.